The source of this TCR beta chain is a study of T cell repertoires in cytomegalovirus infection. In regard to this clonotype: Its matching antigen is unknown.

J was trimmed by 2 bases and V by 6 bases; bases with no gene match: 6. Per the germline V gene, CDR1 is SGHTA and CDR2 is FQGNSA. This CDR3 spans 15 amino acids. Study-level points and caveats: The response measured ex vivo was dominated by TCR beta clonotypes (HLA-C-restricted and CMV-specific).

TCRdb reprocessed the reads with MiXCR, giving one entry per CDR3 protein. The sample lists a few hundred thousand distinct CDR3 sequences, roughly 42% occurring once. This sequence originates from a human donor in good health (CMV status not recorded). Some clones in this sample may be carry-over from other donors' samples. The chain uses TRBV7-2 and TRBJ2-7, with TRBD2 matching 11 bases. The source was cultured PBMCs, collected from culture after CMV antigen stimulation. The CDR3 protein is CASSRIAGGTYEQYF. CDR3 bases: TGTGCCAGCAGTCGAATAGCGGGAGGGACCTACGAGCAGTACTTC. The full variable domain, its missing parts supplied by reference TRBV7-2 and TRBJ2-7, is GAGVSQSPSNKVTEKGKDVELRCDPISGHTALYWYRQSLGQGLEFLIYFQGNSAPDKSGLPSDRFSAERTGGSVSTLTIQRTQQEDSAVYLCASSRIAGGTYEQYFGPGTRLTVT.